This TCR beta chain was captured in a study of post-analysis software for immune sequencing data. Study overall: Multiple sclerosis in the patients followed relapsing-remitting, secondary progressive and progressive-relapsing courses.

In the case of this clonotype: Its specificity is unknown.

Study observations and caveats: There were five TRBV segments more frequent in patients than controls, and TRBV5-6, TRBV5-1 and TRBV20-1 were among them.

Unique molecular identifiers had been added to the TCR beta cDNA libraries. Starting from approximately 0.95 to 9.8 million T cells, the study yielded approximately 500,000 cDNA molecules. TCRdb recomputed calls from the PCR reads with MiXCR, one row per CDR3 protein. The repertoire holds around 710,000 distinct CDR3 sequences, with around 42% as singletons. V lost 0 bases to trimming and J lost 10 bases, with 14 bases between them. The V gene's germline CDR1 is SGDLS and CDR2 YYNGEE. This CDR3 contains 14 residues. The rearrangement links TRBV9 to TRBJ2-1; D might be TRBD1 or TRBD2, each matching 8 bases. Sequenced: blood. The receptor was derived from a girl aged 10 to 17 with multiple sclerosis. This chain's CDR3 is CASSVAGGDREQFF. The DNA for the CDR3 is TGTGCCAGCAGCGTAGCGGGGGGGGACAGGGAGCAGTTCTTC.